These 26 T cell receptor beta chains were sequenced from one sample in a study of cytomegalovirus exposure and HLA in healthy donors. The PCR was carried out with 60 Vbeta primers and 13 Jbeta primers. Clones were sequenced by immunoSEQ multiplex PCR, and TCRdb holds only the in-frame ones, with some missing. The table includes over 100,000 clones, around 65% detected once. Specimen: PBMCs. Receptors were obtained from a man aged 18 to 30 in good health and CMV-seronegative.

The gene calls are TRBV29-1 and TRBJ2-3; D remains ambiguous. The CDR3 consists of 13 residues. V lost 4 bases to trimming and J lost 2 bases, with 10 bases between them. Germline V CDR1 and CDR2: SQVTM, ANQGSEA. This CDR3 reads CSVVNFPTDTQYF. Written as DNA, the CDR3 is TGCAGCGTTGTGAACTTCCCCACAGATACGCAGTATTTT.

The gene calls are TRBV7-2 and TRBJ2-1; TRBD2 is a possible D gene (7 bases). The CDR3 runs 14 residues. CDR1 and CDR2 from the germline V gene are SGHTA and FQGNSA. V shed 6 bases and J shed 8 bases, with 17 bases lying between them. CDR3 amino acids: CASRGGGSGHEQFF. CDR3 bases: TGTGCCAGCAGGGGGGGCGGGAGCGGGCATGAGCAGTTCTTC.

V gene TRBV20-1 combines with J gene TRBJ2-2; D is possibly TRBD1 (5 bases). This CDR3 has 11 residues. Germline CDR1 is DFQATT and CDR2 is SNEGSKA (reference sequence). V lost 6 bases to trimming and J lost 6 bases, with 8 bases between them. Here the CDR3 reads CSARQSGELFF. The DNA of the CDR3 is TGCAGTGCCAGACAGTCCGGGGAGCTGTTTTTT.

This chain links TRBV10-3 with TRBJ1-3; no reliable D call. This CDR3 comprises 16 residues. Germline loops: CDR1 ENHRY, CDR2 SYGVKD. V gave up 7 bases and J gave up 2 bases, with 18 bases separating them. This chain's CDR3 is CAIMTGILGPGNTIYF. CDR3 DNA sequence: TGTGCCATCATGACCGGGATACTCGGCCCTGGAAACACCATATATTTT.

The genes are TRBV28 and TRBJ1-5; TRBD1 is a possible D gene (5 bases). CDR3 size: 13 residues. V shed 10 bases and J shed 3 bases, with 13 bases lying between them. Germline CDR1 MDHEN, CDR2 SYDVKM. The CDR3 DNA follows: TGTGCCATCCAGGGACTCACCAATCAGCCCCAGCATTTT. Its translation: CAIQGLTNQPQHF.

This rearrangement joins TRBV27 to TRBJ1-1, with 11 bases matching TRBD1. The junction had 11 bases not matched to a gene; V was cut back by 2 bases and J by 0 bases. The CDR3 consists of 19 residues. Germline CDR1 MNHEY, CDR2 SMNVEV (reference sequence). CDR3 in amino acids: CASSLVHRTGGPMNTEAFF. The CDR3 nucleotides are TGTGCCAGCAGTTTAGTTCACAGGACAGGGGGCCCCATGAACACTGAAGCTTTCTTT.

This chain joins TRBV11-2 and TRBJ1-1; D gene unclear. This CDR3 has 14 amino acids. Per the germline V gene, CDR1 is SGHAT and CDR2 is FQNNGV. V was cut by 5 bases and J by 9 bases, with 19 bases left in between. The CDR3 sequence is CASSPSRVVLQAFF. The CDR3 DNA sequence: TGTGCCAGCAGCCCCTCTCGGGTAGTTCTTCAAGCTTTCTTT.

The chain links TRBV18 to TRBJ2-1; D may be TRBD1 (6 bases). Germline assignment: CDR1 KGHSH and CDR2 LQKENI. Trimming removed 2 bases from V and 5 bases from J, with 31 bases in between. The CDR3 runs 21 residues. This CDR3 reads CASSPRVGETGASLKHNEQFF. The CDR3 DNA reads TGTGCCAGCTCACCAAGGGTCGGTGAGACAGGAGCTTCTCTTAAACACAATGAGCAGTTCTTC.

The chain links TRBV5-6 to TRBJ2-1, with 9 bases identical to TRBD1. Germline-derived CDR1 and CDR2 are SGHDT and YYEEEE. Trimming removed 5 bases from V and 7 bases from J; junction bases left unmatched: 10. The CDR3 length is 15 residues. This CDR3 reads CASSLNRGRGNEQFF. The CDR3 nucleotides are TGTGCCAGCAGTTTAAACAGGGGGCGTGGTAATGAGCAGTTCTTC.

The chain couples TRBV19 to TRBJ2-1, with D perhaps TRBD1 (5 bases). V was cut by 4 bases and J by 7 bases, with 17 bases left in between. Germline-derived CDR1 and CDR2 are LNHDA and SQIVND (reference sequence). This CDR3 has 15 amino acids. CDR3 sequence reads: CASSKSQGMVNEQFF. In nucleotides, the CDR3 is TGTGCCAGTAGTAAATCCCAGGGAATGGTAAATGAGCAGTTCTTC. The full variable domain, with the rest looked up from reference TRBV19 and TRBJ2-1, is DGGITQSPKYLFRKEGQNVTLSCEQNLNHDAMYWYRQDPGQGLRLIYYSQIVNDFQKGDIAEGYSVSREKKESFPLTVTSAQKNPTAFYLCASSKSQGMVNEQFFGPGTRLTVL.

In its sample, this clone was seen a few times. The chain recombines TRBV7-2 with TRBJ1-5; weak D call: TRBD1 (6 bases). Germline loops: CDR1 SGHTA, CDR2 FQGNSA. The V end lost 8 bases, the J end lost 4 bases, and 18 bases lay between the germline ends. This CDR3 is 15 amino acids long. Here the CDR3 DNA reads TGTGCCAGCCTCTTGGACAGTCGGAGTAATCAGCCCCAGCATTTT. This encodes CASLLDSRSNQPQHF.

The rearrangement uses TRBV7-9 and TRBJ1-1; D not certain. The CDR3 is 13 amino acids. Trimming took 1 base from V and 11 from J, leaving 14 bases between them. CDR1 is SEHNR, CDR2 FQNEAQ, per germline (reference sequence). CDR3 in amino acids: CASSLVEGATAFF. The CDR3 nucleotides read TGTGCCAGCAGCTTAGTTGAGGGCGCAACGGCTTTCTTT.

As to this clone: Compared with germline, one end of the junction differs, possibly owing to a read error. The rearrangement uses TRBV10-2 and TRBJ2-3; D not resolved. Germline CDR1 and CDR2: WSHSY and SAAADI. This CDR3 contains 12 residues. Here the CDR3 reads CASTMSTDAQYF. The CDR3 nucleotides read TGCGCCAGCACTATGAGCACAGATGCGCAGTATTTT.

V usage is TRBV7-8 and J usage is TRBJ1-1; 8 bases align to TRBD1. V gave up 4 bases and J gave up 11 bases; unmatched junction bases: 6. Per germline, CDR1 SGHVS and CDR2 FQNEAQ. This CDR3 contains 12 residues. CDR3 nucleotide sequence: TGTGCCAGCAGCTATCCGACAGGGGATGCTTTCTTT. It specifies CASSYPTGDAFF.

The gene calls are TRBV27 and TRBJ1-5; D might be TRBD1 (6 bases). The V end was cut by 6 bases, the J end by 4 bases, with 19 bases between. This CDR3 spans 16 amino acids. Per germline, CDR1 MNHEY and CDR2 SMNVEV (reference sequence). CDR3: CASRLRGSNGNQPQHF. The DNA of the CDR3 is TGTGCCAGCAGGCTAAGGGGGAGTAACGGTAATCAGCCCCAGCATTTT.

The count of this clone is one. DNA for the CDR3: TGTGCCAGCAGCTTAACGGGGCTAGCGGGGAGTTACAATGAGCAGTTCTTC. Protein sequence: CASSLTGLAGSYNEQFF. The chain couples TRBV7-3 to TRBJ2-1, with 9 bases lining up with TRBD2. The CDR3 contains 17 residues. Looked up from germline, CDR1 is SGHTA and CDR2 is FQGTGA. After removal of 0 bases from V and 4 bases from J, the junction contained 7 bases not matched to a gene.

This clone has more than one count but fewer than ten. The CDR3 loop reads CASSQNNRNNEQFF. CDR3 DNA: TGTGCCAGCAGCCAAAACAACAGGAACAATGAGCAGTTCTTC. The chain couples TRBV28 to TRBJ2-1, with a possible D match to TRBD1 (5 bases). The ends were cut back, 6 bases at V and 5 bases at J, with 14 bases in the middle. The CDR3 contains 14 residues. In germline, CDR1 is MDHEN, CDR2 SYDVKM.

This chain uses TRBV7-6 with TRBJ2-3; D is perhaps TRBD2 (5 bases). This CDR3 spans 15 amino acids. Germline lookup yields CDR1 SGHVS and CDR2 FNYEAQ. The V and J ends lost 1 base and 2 bases respectively, with 10 bases between them. The CDR3 reads CASSLGVASTDTQYF. The DNA for the CDR3 is TGTGCCAGCAGCTTAGGGGTAGCGTCCACAGATACGCAGTATTTT.

V gene TRBV5-1 combines with J gene TRBJ2-3, with TRBD2 matching over 10 bases. The CDR3 has 15 residues. Germline-derived CDR1 and CDR2 are SGHRS and YFSETQ. Trimming at V came to 2 bases and at J to 2 bases, leaving 2 bases not matched to a gene. The DNA for the CDR3 is TGCGCCAGCAGCTTTAGCGGGGGGAACACAGATACGCAGTATTTT. The encoded protein is CASSFSGGNTDTQYF.

The DNA for the CDR3 is TGTGCCAGCAGCTTAGCTAGCAGGGACTATGGCTACACCTTC. Encoded protein: CASSLASRDYGYTF. This sequence joins TRBV7-2 and TRBJ1-2, with a weak D call TRBD1 (5 bases). The CDR3 consists of 14 residues. Germline V gene sequence: CDR1 SGHTA, CDR2 FQGNSA. Trimming pared 0 bases from V and 3 bases from J, leaving 8 bases between.

The gene calls are TRBV28 and TRBJ1-5; 11 nucleotides agree with TRBD1. The CDR3 has 17 amino acids. CDR1 is MDHEN and CDR2 is SYDVKM in the germline V gene. V lost 2 bases to trimming and J lost 7 bases; unmatched junction nucleotides: 10. CDR3 in DNA: TGTGCCAGCAGTTTAGCGGGACAGGGGGGTTTCAGACAGCCCCAGCATTTT. Its translation: CASSLAGQGGFRQPQHF.

J is TRBJ1-5 and V is TRBV28; 10 bases fit TRBD1. Germline V lookup: CDR1 MDHEN, CDR2 SYDVKM. The length of the CDR3 is 16 residues. V was pared by 3 bases and J by 5 bases, with 7 bases of the junction left unmatched. CDR3 in DNA: TGTGCCAGCAGTTTCCAAGGACAGGGGGTGCATCAGCCCCAGCATTTT. It is translated as CASSFQGQGVHQPQHF.

V gene TRBV19 combines with J gene TRBJ1-5; D unclear. V lost 8 bases and J lost 3, with 11 bases in between. The CDR3 runs 13 residues. CDR1 and CDR2 from the germline V gene are LNHDA and SQIVND (reference sequence). CDR3 sequence (DNA): TGTGCCAGTTCGGGTGCTCCCAATCAGCCCCAGCATTTT. The encoded protein is CASSGAPNQPQHF. Full variable domain (remainder filled in from reference TRBV19 and TRBJ1-5): DGGITQSPKYLFRKEGQNVTLSCEQNLNHDAMYWYRQDPGQGLRLIYYSQIVNDFQKGDIAEGYSVSREKKESFPLTVTSAQKNPTAFYLCASSGAPNQPQHFGDGTRLSIL.

In regard to this clone: One end of the junction does not line up with germline, which may come from a read error. The V call is TRBV7-9, the J call TRBJ2-2, with a possible D match to TRBD2 (6 bases). CDR3 length equals 16 residues. CDR1 is SEHNR, CDR2 FQNEAQ, per germline (reference sequence). CDR3 loop: CSSTLLAAANTGELFF. The CDR3 DNA reads TGTTCCAGCACCCTACTAGCAGCCGCGAACACCGGGGAGCTGTTTTTT.

The chain uses TRBV28 and TRBJ1-2, with TRBD1 matching 10 bases. J lost 7 bases, V lost 5 bases, and 4 bases had no gene match. The germline V gene encodes CDR1 MDHEN and CDR2 SYDVKM. This CDR3 is 13 amino acids long. This chain's CDR3 is CASSRTGGFGYTF. CDR3 DNA: TGTGCCAGCAGTCGGACAGGGGGTTTTGGCTACACCTTC.

This clone came up a few times. The rearrangement links TRBV19 to TRBJ1-1, with TRBD1 as a possible D gene (5 bases). Germline-derived CDR1 and CDR2 are LNHDA and SQIVND (reference sequence). The CDR3 has 15 residues. V dropped 6 bases and J dropped 3 bases, with 17 bases sitting between them. CDR3 nucleotide sequence: TGTGCCAGTAGGGGACTGACAGAGGGGTACACTGAAGCTTTCTTT. Its protein product is CASRGLTEGYTEAFF.